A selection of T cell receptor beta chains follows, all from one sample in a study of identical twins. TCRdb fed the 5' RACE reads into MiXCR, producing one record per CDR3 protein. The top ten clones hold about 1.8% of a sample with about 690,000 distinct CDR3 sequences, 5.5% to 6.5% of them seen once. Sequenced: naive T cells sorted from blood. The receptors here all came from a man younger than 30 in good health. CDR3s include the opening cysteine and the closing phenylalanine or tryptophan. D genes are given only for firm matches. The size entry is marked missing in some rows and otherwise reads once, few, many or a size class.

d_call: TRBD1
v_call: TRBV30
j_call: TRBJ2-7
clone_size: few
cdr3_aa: CAWSLTGTYEQYF
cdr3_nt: TGTGCCTGGAGTCTGACAGGGACCTACGAGCAGTACTTC

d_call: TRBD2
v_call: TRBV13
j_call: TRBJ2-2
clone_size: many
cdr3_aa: CASSLFSGRNTGELFF
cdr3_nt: TGTGCCAGCAGCCTATTTAGCGGGAGGAACACCGGGGAGCTGTTTTTT

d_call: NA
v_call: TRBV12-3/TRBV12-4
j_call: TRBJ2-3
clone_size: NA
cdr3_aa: CASSLLGTLTPTDTQYF
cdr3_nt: TGTGCCAGCAGTTTGTTGGGAACTCTAACACCCACAGATACGCAGTATTTT

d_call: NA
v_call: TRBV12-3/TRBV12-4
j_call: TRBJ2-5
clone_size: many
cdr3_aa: CASSLWESETQYF
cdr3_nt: TGTGCCAGCAGTTTGTGGGAGTCAGAGACCCAGTACTTC

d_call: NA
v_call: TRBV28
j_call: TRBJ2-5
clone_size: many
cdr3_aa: CASSQEPKVETQYF
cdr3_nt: TGTGCCAGCAGTCAGGAACCTAAAGTCGAGACCCAGTACTTC

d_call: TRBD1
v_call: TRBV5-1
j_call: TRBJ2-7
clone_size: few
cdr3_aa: CASSSPDRAFYEQYF
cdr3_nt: TGCGCCAGCAGCTCGCCGGACAGGGCGTTCTACGAGCAGTACTTC

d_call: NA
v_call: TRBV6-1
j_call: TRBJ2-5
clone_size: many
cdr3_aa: CASRQSTGLAQYF
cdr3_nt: TGTGCCAGCCGACAGAGTACCGGGTTGGCCCAGTACTTC

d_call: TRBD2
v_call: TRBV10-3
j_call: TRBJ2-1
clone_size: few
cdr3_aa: CAISDGGGLYNEQFF
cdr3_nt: TGTGCCATCAGTGATGGCGGGGGTCTCTACAATGAGCAGTTCTTC

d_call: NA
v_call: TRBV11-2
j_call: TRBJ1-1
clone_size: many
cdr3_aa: CASSLDYDTEAFF
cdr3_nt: TGTGCCAGCAGCCTGGATTACGACACTGAAGCTTTCTTT

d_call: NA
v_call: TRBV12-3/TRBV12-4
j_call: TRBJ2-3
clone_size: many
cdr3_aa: CASSPAGHSTDTQYF
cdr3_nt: TGTGCCAGCAGTCCAGCGGGACATAGCACAGATACGCAGTATTTT

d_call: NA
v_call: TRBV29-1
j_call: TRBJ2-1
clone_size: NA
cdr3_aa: CSVDLRINEQFF
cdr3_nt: TGCAGCGTTGACCTTAGGATCAATGAGCAGTTCTTC

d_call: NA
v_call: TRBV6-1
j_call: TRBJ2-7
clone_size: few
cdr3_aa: CASRSRPFLEYEQYF
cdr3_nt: TGTGCCAGCAGGTCGAGACCGTTCCTTGAGTACGAGCAGTACTTC

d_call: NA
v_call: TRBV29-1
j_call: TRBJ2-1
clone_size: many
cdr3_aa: CSVEGGRVSYNEQFF
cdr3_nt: TGCAGCGTTGAAGGCGGCAGGGTCTCCTACAATGAGCAGTTCTTC

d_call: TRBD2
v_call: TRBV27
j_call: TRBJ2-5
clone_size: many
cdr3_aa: CASRSWTSGQETQYF
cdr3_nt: TGTGCCAGCCGTAGCTGGACTAGCGGACAAGAGACCCAGTACTTC

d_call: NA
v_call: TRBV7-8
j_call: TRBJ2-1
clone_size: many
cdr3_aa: CASSAVGDPPFNEQFF
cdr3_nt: TGTGCCAGCAGCGCGGTGGGGGACCCACCCTTCAATGAGCAGTTCTTC

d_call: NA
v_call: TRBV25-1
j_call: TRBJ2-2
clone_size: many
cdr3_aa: CASSVLGLTGELFF
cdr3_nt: TGTGCCAGCAGTGTACTAGGGCTAACCGGGGAGCTGTTTTTT

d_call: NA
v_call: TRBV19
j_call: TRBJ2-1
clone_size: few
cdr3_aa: CASRGLNSYNEQFF
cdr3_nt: TGTGCCAGTAGGGGCTTAAACTCCTACAATGAGCAGTTCTTC

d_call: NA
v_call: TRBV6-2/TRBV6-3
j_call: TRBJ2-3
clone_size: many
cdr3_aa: CASMDIGDTQYF
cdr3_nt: TGTGCCAGCATGGATATAGGAGATACGCAGTATTTT

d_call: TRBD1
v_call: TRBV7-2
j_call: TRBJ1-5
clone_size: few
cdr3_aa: CASSFGSGGNQPQHF
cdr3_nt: TGTGCCAGCAGCTTTGGGTCAGGGGGAAATCAGCCCCAGCATTTT

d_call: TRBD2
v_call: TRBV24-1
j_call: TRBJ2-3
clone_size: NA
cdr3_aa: CATSDLETSGIGDTQYF
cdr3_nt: TGTGCCACCAGTGATTTAGAGACTAGCGGGATTGGAGATACGCAGTATTTT

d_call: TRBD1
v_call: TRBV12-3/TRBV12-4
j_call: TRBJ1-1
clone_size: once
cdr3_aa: CASRRTTGVPEAFF
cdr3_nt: TGTGCCAGCAGGAGAACAACAGGGGTCCCTGAAGCTTTCTTT

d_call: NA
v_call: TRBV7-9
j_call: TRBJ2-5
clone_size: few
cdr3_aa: CASSLYSYQETQYF
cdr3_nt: TGTGCCAGCAGCTTGTACTCCTACCAAGAGACCCAGTACTTC

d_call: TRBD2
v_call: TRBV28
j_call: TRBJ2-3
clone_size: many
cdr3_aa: CASSLLAGGSDTQYF
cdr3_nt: TGTGCCAGCAGTTTATTGGCGGGGGGCTCAGATACGCAGTATTTT

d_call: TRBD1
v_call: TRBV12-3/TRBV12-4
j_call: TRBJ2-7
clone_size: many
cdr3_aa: CASSPRQGPSNEQYF
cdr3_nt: TGTGCCAGCAGTCCCCGACAGGGACCCTCGAACGAGCAGTACTTC

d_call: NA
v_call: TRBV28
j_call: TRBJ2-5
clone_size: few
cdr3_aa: CASSLQRSQETQYF
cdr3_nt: TGTGCCAGCAGTTTACAACGATCACAAGAGACCCAGTACTTC

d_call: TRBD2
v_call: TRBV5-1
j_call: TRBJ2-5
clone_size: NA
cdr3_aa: CASSTTSGRSETQYF
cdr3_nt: TGCGCCAGCAGCACTACTAGCGGGAGGTCAGAGACCCAGTACTTC

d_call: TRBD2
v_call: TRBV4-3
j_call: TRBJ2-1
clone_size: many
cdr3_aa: CASSQEGGLAGVYNEQFF
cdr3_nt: TGCGCCAGCAGCCAAGAAGGTGGGCTAGCGGGAGTGTACAATGAGCAGTTCTTC

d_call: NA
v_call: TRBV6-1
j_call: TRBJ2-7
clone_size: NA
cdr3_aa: CASSGRTDRSYEQYF
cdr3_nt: TGTGCCAGCAGTGGGCGAACGGACCGGTCCTACGAGCAGTACTTC

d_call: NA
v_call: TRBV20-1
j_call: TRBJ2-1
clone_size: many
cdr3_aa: CSASPQFSGYNEQFF
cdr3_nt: TGCAGTGCTAGCCCCCAGTTCTCGGGCTACAATGAGCAGTTCTTC

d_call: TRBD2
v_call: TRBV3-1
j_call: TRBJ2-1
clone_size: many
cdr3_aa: CASSQDRSTSGRGGEQFF
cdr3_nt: TGTGCCAGCAGCCAAGATCGCTCAACTAGCGGGAGGGGAGGTGAGCAGTTCTTC

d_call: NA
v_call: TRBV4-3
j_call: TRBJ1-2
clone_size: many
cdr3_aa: CASSSGANYGYTF
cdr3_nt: TGCGCCAGCAGCTCAGGGGCTAACTATGGCTACACCTTC

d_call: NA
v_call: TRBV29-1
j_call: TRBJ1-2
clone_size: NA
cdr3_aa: CSVVWTQNYGYTF
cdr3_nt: TGCAGCGTTGTCTGGACACAGAACTATGGCTACACCTTC

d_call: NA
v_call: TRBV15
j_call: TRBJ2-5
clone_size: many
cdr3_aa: CATSWGQETQYF
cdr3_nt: TGTGCCACCAGTTGGGGTCAAGAGACCCAGTACTTC

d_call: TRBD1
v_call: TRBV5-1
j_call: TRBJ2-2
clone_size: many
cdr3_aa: CASSLIGRTGSTGELFF
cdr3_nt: TGCGCCAGCAGCTTGATAGGGAGGACAGGGAGTACCGGGGAGCTGTTTTTT

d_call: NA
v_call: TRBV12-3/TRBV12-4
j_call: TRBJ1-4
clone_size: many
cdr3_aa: CASSLGGTRNEKLFF
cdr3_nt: TGTGCCAGCAGTTTAGGCGGGACAAGGAATGAAAAACTGTTTTTT

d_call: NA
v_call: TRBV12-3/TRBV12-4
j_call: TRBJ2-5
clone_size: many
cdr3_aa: CASSLALGVAKETQYF
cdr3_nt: TGTGCCAGCAGTTTAGCGCTGGGGGTAGCAAAAGAGACCCAGTACTTC

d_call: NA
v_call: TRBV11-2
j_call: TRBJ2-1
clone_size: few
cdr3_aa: CASSLVHLPAYNEQFF
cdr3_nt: TGTGCCAGCAGCTTAGTTCACTTACCCGCCTACAATGAGCAGTTCTTC

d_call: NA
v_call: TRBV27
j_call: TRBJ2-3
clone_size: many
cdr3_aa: CATQATTDTQYF
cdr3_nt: TGTGCCACCCAGGCTACTACAGATACGCAGTATTTT

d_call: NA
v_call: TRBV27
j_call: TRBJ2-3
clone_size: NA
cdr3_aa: CASSLSGTLGDTQYF
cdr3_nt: TGTGCCAGCAGTTTATCGGGGACTCTCGGGGATACGCAGTATTTT

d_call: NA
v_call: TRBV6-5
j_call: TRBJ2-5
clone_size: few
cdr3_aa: CVSSIEETQYF
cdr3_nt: TGTGTCTCAAGCATCGAAGAGACCCAGTACTTC

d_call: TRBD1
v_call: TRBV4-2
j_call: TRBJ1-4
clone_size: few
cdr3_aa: CASSQDDRVNEKLFF
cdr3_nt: TGTGCCAGCAGCCAAGACGACAGGGTCAACGAAAAACTGTTTTTT

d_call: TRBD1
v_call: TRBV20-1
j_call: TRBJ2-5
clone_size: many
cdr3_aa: CSASGQGGMLETQYF
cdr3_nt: TGCAGTGCCTCGGGACAGGGGGGTATGCTGGAGACCCAGTACTTC

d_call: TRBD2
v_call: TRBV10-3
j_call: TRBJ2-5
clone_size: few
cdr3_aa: CATGLAGGETQYF
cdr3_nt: TGTGCCACCGGACTAGCGGGAGGAGAGACCCAGTACTTC

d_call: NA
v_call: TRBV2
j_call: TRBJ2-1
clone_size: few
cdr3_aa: CAIQTRNEQFF
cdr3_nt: TGTGCCATCCAGACGAGGAATGAGCAGTTCTTC

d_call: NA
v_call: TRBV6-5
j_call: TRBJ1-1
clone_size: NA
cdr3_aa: CASSYMGGRTEAFF
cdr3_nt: TGTGCCAGCAGTTACATGGGGGGAAGAACTGAAGCTTTCTTT

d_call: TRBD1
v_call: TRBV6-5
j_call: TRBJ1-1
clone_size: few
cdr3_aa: CASSYGTGRNTEAFF
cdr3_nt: TGTGCCAGCAGTTACGGGACAGGGAGGAACACTGAAGCTTTCTTT

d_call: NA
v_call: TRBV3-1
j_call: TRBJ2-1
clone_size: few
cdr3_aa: CASSQTDSWRTENEQFF
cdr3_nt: TGTGCCAGCAGCCAGACTGATTCCTGGCGAACCGAGAATGAGCAGTTCTTC

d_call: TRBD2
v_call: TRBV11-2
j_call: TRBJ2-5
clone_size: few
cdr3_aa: CASRSSGRARETQYF
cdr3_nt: TGTGCCAGCAGGTCGAGCGGGAGGGCTCGAGAGACCCAGTACTTC

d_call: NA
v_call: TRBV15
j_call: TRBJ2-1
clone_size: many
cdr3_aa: CATSRDLPYNEQFF
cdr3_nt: TGTGCCACCAGCAGAGATCTTCCGTACAATGAGCAGTTCTTC

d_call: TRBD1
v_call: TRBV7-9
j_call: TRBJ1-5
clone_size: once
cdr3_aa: CASSLGDRQDHPQHF
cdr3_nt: TGTGCCAGCAGCTTGGGGGACAGGCAGGATCATCCCCAGCATTTT

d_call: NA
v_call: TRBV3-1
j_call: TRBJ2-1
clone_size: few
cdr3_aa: CASSRRPLTHNEQFF
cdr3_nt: TGTGCCAGCAGCCGGCGACCTTTAACCCACAATGAGCAGTTCTTC